The clone carrying this TCR beta chain was found once. This specimen comes from a study of blood T cell repertoires in COVID-19. Enrolled during active infection, Seattle patients were then followed longitudinally. Libraries were prepared by immunoSEQ multiplex PCR; TCRdb keeps only in-frame clonotypes and omits some of them. The sample has 250,000 to 300,000 clones; approximately 89% are singletons. The germline V gene has CDR1 MNHEY and CDR2 SVGAGI. The CDR3 contains 14 residues. With V trimmed by 6 bases and J by 7 bases, 6 bases remained unmatched. The rearrangement joins TRBV6-5 to TRBJ1-2, with TRBD1 matching 12 bases. This TCR derives from a woman between 25 and 40 years old with COVID-19, enrolled during active disease. Sequenced material: peripheral blood. The CDR3 DNA sequence: TGTGCCAGCAGCCGGGACAGGGGGCGCGGTGGCTACACCTTC. Translating gives CASSRDRGRGGYTF.